These 24 T cell receptor beta chains came from one sample sequenced in a study of blood T cell repertoires in COVID-19. Here immunoSEQ multiplex PCR was the method, and the copy in TCRdb shows in-frame clones only, minus some. The table records 250,000 to 300,000 clones, roughly 79% of them present only once. The sequencing input was peripheral blood. Receptors originate from a woman in her fifties or sixties with active or convalescent COVID-19.

The sample holds many counts of this clone. The chain couples TRBV4-2 to TRBJ2-7; D may be TRBD2 (5 bases). Germline-derived CDR1 and CDR2 are LGHNA and YNFKEQ. V lost 1 base to trimming and J lost 6 bases, with 10 bases between them. The CDR3 contains 13 residues. CDR3 loop: CASSQVEAAEQYF. The CDR3 DNA sequence: TGTGCCAGCAGCCAAGTGGAGGCTGCCGAGCAGTACTTC.

This clone was detected only once. DNA for the CDR3: TGTGCTAGTGGAGAAGGGAGGTCCTACGAGCAGTACTTC. It encodes CASGEGRSYEQYF. The chain recombines TRBV12-5 with TRBJ2-7; D is perhaps TRBD2 (6 bases). V lost 6 bases to trimming and J lost 1 base, with 10 bases between them. The CDR3 loop spans 13 amino acids. The V gene's germline CDR1 is LGHNT and CDR2 FRNRAP.

The chain recombines TRBV11-3 with TRBJ1-4, with D maybe TRBD1 (6 bases). CDR1 is SGHNT, CDR2 YENEEA, per germline. V lost 1 base to trimming and J lost 3 bases, with 15 bases between them. The CDR3 runs 17 residues. CDR3 nucleotide sequence: TGTGCCAGCAGCTTAGTCAGAAGACAGGCCCCTAATGAAAAACTGTTTTTT. Its translation is CASSLVRRQAPNEKLFF.

This clone was counted a few times. V gene TRBV19 combines with J gene TRBJ1-1; D not resolved. Trimming left V 7 bases short and J 3 bases short, with 15 bases between. Germline CDR1 reads LNHDA; CDR2 reads SQIVND (reference sequence). The CDR3 is made up of 14 amino acids. CDR3 DNA: TGTGCCAGTAAGGGTAGCGGCAGAGACACTGAAGCTTTCTTT. It specifies CASKGSGRDTEAFF.

This clone appeared once. The genes are TRBV2 and TRBJ1-1, with a tentative D call TRBD1 (5 bases). CDR1 is SNHLY, CDR2 FYNNEI, per germline. Deletions cut 3 bases from V and 4 bases from J, with 24 bases between. This CDR3 region has 18 residues. CDR3 sequence reads: CASSDLLVWQGEVTEAFF. CDR3 DNA sequence: TGTGCCAGCAGTGACCTCTTGGTGTGGCAAGGGGAGGTCACTGAAGCTTTCTTT.

For the CDR3, the DNA is TGCGCCAGCAGTGACCCCGCTAGCGGGGGGATTACAGATACGCAGTATTTT. Amino acid sequence: CASSDPASGGITDTQYF. The genes are TRBV10-1 and TRBJ2-3, with 11 bases lining up with TRBD2. Unmatched junction bases numbered 8, after V lost 3 bases and J lost 3 bases. The V gene's germline CDR1 is WNHNN and CDR2 SYGVQD (reference sequence). The CDR3 runs to 17 residues.

The chain has TRBV7-3 and TRBJ1-2; D call uncertain. V was shortened by 0 bases and J by 6 bases, with 8 bases between the two germline ends. Germline CDR1 reads SGHTA; CDR2 reads FQGTGA. The CDR3 has 13 residues. This chain's CDR3 is CASSLTPDNGYTF. CDR3 DNA sequence: TGTGCCAGCAGCTTAACACCAGATAATGGCTACACCTTC.

The rearrangement links TRBV2 to TRBJ1-4, with no clear D. The germline V gene encodes CDR1 SNHLY and CDR2 FYNNEI. Deletions cut 1 base from V and 8 bases from J, with 11 bases between. The length of the CDR3 is 14 residues. CDR3 region: CASSEGGGREKLFF. In DNA, the CDR3 is TGTGCCAGCAGTGAAGGTGGCGGTCGGGAAAAACTGTTTTTT.

The rearrangement uses TRBV6-5 and TRBJ1-1; D perhaps matches TRBD1 (6 bases). V lost 2 bases and J 1 base, leaving 11 bases between the germline ends. Per germline, CDR1 MNHEY and CDR2 SVGAGI. The CDR3 extends over 15 amino acids. The CDR3 is CASSYGGAANTEAFF. The CDR3 nucleotides read TGTGCCAGCAGTTACGGGGGGGCGGCGAACACTGAAGCTTTCTTT.

This clone was seen only a few times. The chain recombines TRBV4-1 with TRBJ2-7; unclear D gene. There are 12 residues in the CDR3. CDR1 MGHRA and CDR2 YSYEKL come from the germline V gene. V was pared by 0 bases and J by 10 bases, with 10 bases between. This chain's CDR3 is CASSQEVSHQYF. The CDR3 coding sequence is TGCGCCAGCAGCCAAGAAGTTTCACACCAGTACTTC.

The chain combines TRBV27 with TRBJ2-5; a weak D match, TRBD2 (6 bases). The V end was cut by 3 bases, the J end by 5 bases, with 13 bases between. There are 14 residues in the CDR3. Germline CDR1 reads MNHEY; CDR2 reads SMNVEV (reference sequence). The CDR3 loop reads CASSFTGEVETQYF. CDR3 coding DNA: TGTGCCAGCAGTTTTACGGGGGAGGTCGAGACCCAGTACTTC.

The rearrangement links TRBV2 to TRBJ1-2; tentative D call: TRBD1 (6 bases). Per germline, CDR1 SNHLY and CDR2 FYNNEI. The CDR3 runs 15 residues. V dropped 3 bases and J dropped 4 bases, with 15 bases sitting between them. The CDR3, as DNA: TGTGCCAGCAGTGATGTACAGGGTTTTCGCTATGGCTACACCTTC. Residues: CASSDVQGFRYGYTF.

In its sample, this clone was seen once. J is TRBJ2-1 and V is TRBV19; 9 bases are a match to TRBD1. There are 15 residues in the CDR3. The J segment lost 15 bases and the V segment lost 10 bases, leaving 22 bases of the junction unmatched. CDR1 is LNHDA and CDR2 is SQIVND in the germline V gene (reference sequence). CDR3: CATTPGTGNELRVFF. CDR3 DNA sequence: TGTGCCACCACCCCAGGGACAGGGAACGAGTTGAGAGTGTTCTTC.

The chain links TRBV7-9 to TRBJ1-2; no reliable D call. CDR1 is SEHNR, CDR2 FQNEAQ, per germline (reference sequence). With 1 base removed from V and 2 bases from J, the gap between germline ends came to 11 bases. The CDR3 runs to 15 residues. CDR3 coding DNA: TGTGCCAGCAGCTTAGAAAGTCAGGAAAACTATGGCTACACCTTC. Translating it yields CASSLESQENYGYTF.

The rearrangement links TRBV5-1 to TRBJ1-1; D gene uncertain. Germline CDR1 is SGHRS and CDR2 is YFSETQ. This CDR3 has 14 amino acids. V lost 1 base and J 1 base, leaving 8 bases between the germline ends. The CDR3 DNA reads TGCGCCAGCAGCTTGTATCAGGAGAACACTGAAGCTTTCTTT. Its protein product is CASSLYQENTEAFF.

V is TRBV27 and J is TRBJ1-1, with D possibly being TRBD1 (5 bases). This CDR3 region has 15 residues. Trimming left V 0 bases short and J 1 base short, with 9 bases between. CDR1 MNHEY and CDR2 SMNVEV come from the germline V gene (reference sequence). CDR3 coding DNA: TGTGCCAGCAGTTTATCGGGAACAGGGAACACTGAAGCTTTCTTT. Protein product: CASSLSGTGNTEAFF.

The chain is built from TRBV7-3 and TRBJ1-2; D not resolved. CDR3 length equals 12 residues. Germline V gene lookup returns CDR1 SGHTA and CDR2 FQGTGA. Trimming removed 4 bases from V and 7 bases from J, with 10 bases in between. The CDR3 is CASSSGIFGYTF. CDR3 nucleotide sequence: TGTGCCAGCAGCTCCGGGATATTTGGCTACACCTTC.

The chain combines TRBV6-1 with TRBJ1-2; 7 positions match TRBD1. The length of the CDR3 is 15 residues. Unmatched junction bases numbered 7, after V lost 2 bases and J lost 4 bases. Germline-derived CDR1 and CDR2 are MNHNS and SASEGT. DNA for the CDR3: TGTGCCAGCAGTGAAACAGGGGCCAGGGGCTATGGCTACACCTTC. Its protein product is CASSETGARGYGYTF.

The rearrangement links TRBV7-3 to TRBJ2-2; TRBD2 matches 8 bases. With V trimmed by 1 base and J by 4 bases, 14 bases remained unmatched. Germline V lookup: CDR1 SGHTA, CDR2 FQGTGA. The CDR3 is 19 amino acids. This CDR3 is CASSLKGWRGASGTGELFF. CDR3 DNA: TGTGCCAGCAGCTTAAAGGGCTGGCGGGGGGCCTCGGGCACCGGGGAGCTGTTTTTT.

The gene calls are TRBV19 and TRBJ2-6; TRBD2 is a possible D gene (7 bases). The CDR3 sequence is 16 residues long. Germline lookup yields CDR1 LNHDA and CDR2 SQIVND (reference sequence). The V and J ends lost 0 bases and 2 bases respectively, with 8 bases between them. CDR3 in DNA: TGTGCCAGTAGTATAGAAGGGGGGGCTGGGGCCAACGTCCTGACTTTC. Residues: CASSIEGGAGANVLTF.

The chain has TRBV20-1 and TRBJ2-1; TRBD2 aligns across 14 bases. Germline CDR1 and CDR2: DFQATT and SNEGSKA (reference sequence). The CDR3 extends over 15 amino acids. Unmatched junction bases numbered 3, after V lost 3 bases and J lost 5 bases. Here the CDR3 DNA reads TGCAGTGCTAGTGGGACTAGCGGGGGAAACAATGAGCAGTTCTTC. Its protein product is CSASGTSGGNNEQFF.

The chain recombines TRBV14 with TRBJ1-2; no clear D gene. This CDR3 region has 14 residues. From germline, CDR1 is SGHDN and CDR2 FVKESK. V shed 4 bases and J shed 8 bases, with 17 bases lying between them. CDR3 coding DNA: TGTGCCAGCAGCCCGCCCCCCTGGGAGGAGGGCTACACCTTC. As protein: CASSPPPWEEGYTF.

The chain employs TRBV6-5 and TRBJ1-6; a weak D match, TRBD1 (6 bases). Germline V gives CDR1 MNHEY, CDR2 SVGAGI. The CDR3 runs to 14 residues. V gave up 8 bases and J gave up 11 bases, with 19 bases separating them. The CDR3 DNA is TGTGCCAGCTATGGGGGACACCCTATGACACCCCTCCACTTT. Translated: CASYGGHPMTPLHF.

The chain employs TRBV29-1 and TRBJ1-1; no clear D. Trimming removed 5 bases at V and 7 bases at J, with 8 bases between. The CDR3 consists of 10 residues. Germline-derived CDR1 and CDR2 are SQVTM and ANQGSEA. CDR3 in amino acids: CSVKEFEAFF. The CDR3 DNA sequence: TGCAGCGTTAAGGAGTTTGAAGCTTTCTTT.